This T cell receptor (beta chain) is from a study of blood T cell repertoires in COVID-19. The CDR3 is 13 amino acids. V was pared by 0 bases and J by 6 bases, with 8 bases between. Germline loops: CDR1 SGDLS, CDR2 YYNGEE. Sequencing was performed with immunoSEQ multiplex PCR; in TCRdb, only in-frame clones are kept and a portion is missing. The repertoire has hundreds of thousands of clones, 70% to 90% of them found once; the top ten carry under 3%. The sample comprised peripheral blood. The receptor's source is a woman aged 70-85 years with active or convalescent COVID-19. J is TRBJ2-3 and V is TRBV9; D unclear. The CDR3 coding sequence is TGTGCCAGCAGCGTAGACTTTTATGATACGCAGTATTTT. Translating gives CASSVDFYDTQYF.